This T cell receptor (beta chain) was profiled in a study of CXCR3-negative and CXCR3-positive naive CD8 T cells (dated by TCRdb to about 2019). For the study in its entirety: In total, about 135 million TRB reads were obtained, or roughly 1.5 +/- 0.3 million reads per library. Diversity and physicochemical repertoire analyses covered over 10 donors pooled from two independent experiments. TRBV-TRBJ cluster analysis included naive subsets from a handful of donors and memory cells from 3 donors.

The germline V gene specifies MNHEY as CDR1 and SVGEGT as CDR2. Taken from cysteine to phenylalanine, the CDR3 has 19 residues. The DNA is unrecorded. Each CD8+ T cell subset was flow-sorted in triplicate, and 300,000 or so cells per subset were placed directly into RLT lysis buffer. Standard density gradient centrifugation was used to isolate peripheral blood mononuclear cells from buffy coats. Total RNA was extracted from sorted cells using an RNeasy Mini Kit. The data were produced on a NextSeq 550. The Human TCR Profiling Kit (MiLaboratory) was used to prepare UMI-labeled 5' RACE TRB cDNA libraries. The full amount of extracted RNA was used for cDNA synthesis, and the full amount of resulting cDNA was used for PCR amplification. Libraries were prepared in parallel with an identical number of PCR cycles. The authors' analysis ran thus. MIGEC and MiXCR extracted about 53,000 +/- 10,000 unique UMI-labeled TRB cDNA molecules per library, requiring at least two reads per UMI. An average of approximately 40,000 +/- 10,000 functional in-frame TRB CDR3 nucleotide clonotypes without stop codons was found per library. After downsampling to 5000 UMI-labeled TRB molecules per sample, diversity metrics such as normalized Shannon-Wiener and Chao1 were calculated in VDJtools. VDJtools computed clonotype-size-weighted physicochemical properties of the central five CDR3 residues: interaction energy, strength, volume and Kidera factor 4. Reads reprocessed by TCRdb are summarized as one entry per CDR3 protein sequence, and DNA is absent. TCRdb, rather than the study authors, made the V and J calls. This sample's records show 50,000 to 65,000 distinct CDR3 sequences. The ten largest clones capture around a quarter of the sample.

What the work shows at the level of the full study, not this receptor alone: Naive CXCR3-negative and CXCR3-positive cells from the same donor showed similar TRBV-TRBJ usage, whereas memory cells showed distinct patterns. Comparably high repertoire diversity was found in both naive subsets, whereas much lower repertoire diversity was found in memory CD8+ T cells. Because surface CD5, which is linked to self-reactivity in mice, was comparable between the naive subsets, TCR interaction strength was also inferred from TRB CDR3 physicochemical properties. Freshly isolated PBMCs were used for most assays because CXCR3 expression partially decreased after cryopreservation.

In regard to this clonotype: Its specific antigen is unknown.

The sequence was collected from a human donor in good health. Some clones in this sample may be carry-over from other donors' samples. Sequencing input: memory CD8+ T cells from blood. Read against the paper, the sample's cell subset or site label means: conventional CD8+ memory T cells (TMEM), sorted as controls. The chain is assembled from TRBV6-2 or TRBV6-3 and TRBJ1-6; the TCRdb call, TRBD1, lacks DNA for checking. The encoded CDR3 is CASSYRRDRETSKDSPLHF.